The entry below describes one T cell receptor beta chain. Its antigen remains unidentified. These data originate in a study of response to subunit inactivated influenza vaccine. Via MiXCR, TCRdb re-called the RT-PCR reads, giving one row per CDR3 protein. The sample includes fewer than 800,000 distinct CDR3 sequences, 15% to 18% seen only once; the top ten take more than 9%. The CDR3 runs to 16 residues. Germline assignment: CDR1 MNHNS and CDR2 SASEGT. The trim removed 7 bases at V and 4 bases at J, leaving 8 bases unmatched. General observations from the study: After each seasonal influenza vaccination, few new T cells are recruited, the authors suggested.

This sequence was found in a man aged 50 to 60 who received an inactivated influenza vaccine. The V gene is TRBV6-1, the J gene TRBJ2-1; TRBD2 agrees at 12 bases. The sample here was PBMCs from blood, taken 11 to 12 days after vaccination. As DNA, the CDR3 is TGTGCCAGCAAACCGACTAGCGGGAGCACGTACAATGAGCAGTTCTTC. As protein: CASKPTSGSTYNEQFF.